The clone carrying this TCR beta chain was picked up a small number of times. No antigen is known for it. The CDR3 loop spans 14 amino acids. Germline CDR1 and CDR2: KGHSH and LQKENI. The V segment lost 5 bases and the J segment 6 bases; nucleotides outside the gene matches: 10. The data originate from a study of CD8 T cells in ankylosing spondylitis. Findings and caveats of the study: Reportedly, disease-linked clones are significantly enriched in ankylosing spondylitis patients' matched synovial fluid. In reactive arthritis synovial fluid and blood, some motif variants had been reported before. Disease-linked clones were found to be CD8+ and relatively rare in peripheral blood. In ankylosing spondylitis blood, a motif of eight highly homologous TCR beta variants appeared characteristic.

Each CDR3 protein is one row after TCRdb ran MiXCR on the 5' RACE reads. Counted here are about 330,000 distinct CDR3 sequences, less than 10% occurring once; the ten biggest clones make up less than 15%. The sequenced sample was blood, either unsorted or a sorted T cell fraction (not recorded which). The V gene is TRBV18, the J gene TRBJ2-7; 7 bases map to TRBD1. The TCR comes from a male donor with ankylosing spondylitis. CDR3 residues: CASSSETGVGEQYF. CDR3 nucleotides: TGTGCCAGCTCATCTGAAACAGGGGTTGGCGAGCAGTACTTC.